This T cell receptor beta chain was recovered during a study of PD-L1 blockade in urothelial cancer. Study-wide background: The study started patients on atezolizumab at some point between 2014 and 2016, giving 1,200 mg intravenously every 3 weeks.

TCRdb's table, derived via immunoSEQ multiplex PCR, lists solely in-frame clones and lacks some. Among 2,000 or so clones listed, about 35% were seen once. Germline-derived CDR1 and CDR2 are MDHEN and SYDVKM. The CDR3 runs 15 residues. The V and J ends lost 3 bases and 5 bases respectively, with 13 bases between them. The V gene is TRBV28, the J gene TRBJ1-4, with a tentative D call TRBD1 (6 bases). The starting material was tumor tissue, obtained before atezolizumab (anti-PD-L1) treatment. This receptor was taken from a man over 45 with urothelial cancer. The CDR3 spells CASSFPTGKNEKLFF. The CDR3 DNA is TGTGCCAGCAGTTTCCCAACAGGGAAAAATGAAAAACTGTTTTTT.